This T cell receptor (beta chain) was captured by sequencing in a study of patients and donors after allogeneic stem cell transplantation. TCRdb re-called the RT-PCR reads through MiXCR, storing one row per CDR3 protein. The sample holds 70,000 to 100,000 distinct CDR3 sequences; approximately 5% are singletons and the top ten take 2.6%. This CDR3 is 15 amino acids long. The V and J ends lost 3 bases and 9 bases, in that order; junction bases with no gene match: 7. The V gene's germline CDR1 is MDHEN and CDR2 SYDVKM. A few counts support this clonotype. The clonotype originates from a human donor who was either an allogeneic HSCT recipient or a stem cell or donor lymphocyte infusion donor (not recorded which). It is not recorded whose cells these are; they may come from a transplant donor. Sequenced: blood, either unsorted or a sorted T cell fraction (not recorded which). This chain connects TRBV28 to TRBJ2-1, with 11 bases lining up with TRBD2. Written as DNA, the CDR3 is TGTGCCAGCAGTTTGGGACTAGCGGCCAAGGGTGAGCAGTTCTTC. Its protein product is CASSLGLAAKGEQFF.